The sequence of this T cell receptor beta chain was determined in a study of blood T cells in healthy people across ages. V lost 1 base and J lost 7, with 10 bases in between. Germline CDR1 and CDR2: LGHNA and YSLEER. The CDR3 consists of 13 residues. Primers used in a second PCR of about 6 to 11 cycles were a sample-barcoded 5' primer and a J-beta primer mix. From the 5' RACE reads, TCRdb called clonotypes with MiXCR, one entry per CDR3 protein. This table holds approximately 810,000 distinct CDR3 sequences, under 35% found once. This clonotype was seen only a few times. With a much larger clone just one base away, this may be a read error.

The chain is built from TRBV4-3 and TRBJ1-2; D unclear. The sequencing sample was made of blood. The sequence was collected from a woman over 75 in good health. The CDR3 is CASSQGVARGYTF. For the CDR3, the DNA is TGCGCCAGCAGCCAAGGGGTGGCCCGTGGCTACACCTTC.